This TCR beta chain comes out of a study of blood T cell repertoires in COVID-19. Whole-study context: Acute and convalescent COVID-19 samples came from the United States, Italy and Spain.

Adults between about 18 and 95 years of age took part from under 25 US areas. Recovery among Cohort 3 donors was established by two negative PCRs, clearance, or symptom resolution. The CDR3 is 15 amino acids. V lost 4 bases and J lost 0, with 13 bases in between. Looked up from germline, CDR1 is SGHAT and CDR2 is FQNNGV. Per the study methods: Reference gene primers were amplified, and this amplification served to estimate nucleated cell counts. Sequenced by immunoSEQ multiplex PCR; TCRdb stores in-frame clones only, minus some. V and J calls and clone size are those listed in that table; D and trimming were worked out from the DNA. The sample has about 370,000 clones; just under 90% are singletons.

The chain links TRBV11-2 to TRBJ2-7, with D perhaps matching TRBD1 (6 bases). The source is a young woman who had recovered from COVID-19. Source material: PBMCs or T cells enriched from blood (not recorded which). CDR3 nucleotides: TGTGCCAGCAGCTCGCGGACAGCCTTCTCCTACGAGCAGTACTTC. Translated, it gives CASSSRTAFSYEQYF.